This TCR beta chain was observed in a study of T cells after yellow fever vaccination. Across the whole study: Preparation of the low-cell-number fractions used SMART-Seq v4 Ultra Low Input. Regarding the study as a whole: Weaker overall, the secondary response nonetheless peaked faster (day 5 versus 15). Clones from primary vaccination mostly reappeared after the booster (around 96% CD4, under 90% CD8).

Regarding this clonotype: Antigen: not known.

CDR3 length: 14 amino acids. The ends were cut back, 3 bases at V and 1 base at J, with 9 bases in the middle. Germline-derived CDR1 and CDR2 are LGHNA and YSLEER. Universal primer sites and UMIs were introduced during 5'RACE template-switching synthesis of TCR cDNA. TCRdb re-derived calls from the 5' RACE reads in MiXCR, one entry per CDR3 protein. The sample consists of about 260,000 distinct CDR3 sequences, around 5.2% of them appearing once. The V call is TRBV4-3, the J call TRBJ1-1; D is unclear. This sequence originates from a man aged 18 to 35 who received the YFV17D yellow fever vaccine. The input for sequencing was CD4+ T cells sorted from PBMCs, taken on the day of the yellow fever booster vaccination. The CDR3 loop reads CASSQDTSNTEAFF. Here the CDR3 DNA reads TGCGCCAGCAGCCAGGATACATCGAACACTGAAGCTTTCTTT.